The clone carrying this TCR beta chain was picked up one time. Its antigen is undetermined. TCRdb keeps only in-frame clones here, not all; method: immunoSEQ multiplex PCR. The table records about 13,000 clones, 55% to 70% of them present only once. The sample is drawn from a study of tumor-infiltrating lymphocytes in localized non-small cell lung cancer. Study information: The cohort mixed smokers and never-smokers, several histologies, and some post-neoadjuvant-chemotherapy samples. Notes on the study in general: Only some patients had TCR sequencing, depending on available tissue.

Sequenced sample: lung tumor tissue. The receptor comes from a human donor with non-small cell lung cancer.

Here the CDR3 reads CASSLGLWGEKLFF. In DNA, the CDR3 is TGTGCCAGCAGCCTGGGACTGTGGGGTGAAAAACTGTTTTTT. V and J are TRBV4-2 and TRBJ1-4; D might be TRBD1 (5 bases). CDR3 length equals 14 residues. The V end lost 4 bases, the J end lost 7 bases, and 13 bases lay between the germline ends. From germline, CDR1 is LGHNA and CDR2 YNFKEQ.